This T cell receptor beta chain was found in a study of T cells after yellow fever vaccination. Template-switching 5'RACE yielded the TCR cDNA; a universal primer site and UMIs were added in the process. A single record per CDR3 protein comes from TCRdb applying MiXCR to the 5' RACE reads. The sample has 620,000 or so distinct CDR3 sequences, roughly 17% seen once. V dropped 5 bases and J dropped 5; count of bases not matched to a gene: 3. The CDR3 is 12 residues long. The germline gives CDR1 SGHNT, CDR2 YYREEE (reference sequence). The genes are TRBV5-4 and TRBJ2-7; 8 positions match TRBD1. Sequenced material: PBMCs, taken roughly 5 days after the first yellow fever vaccination. This TCR was recovered from a man aged 18 to 35 who received the YFV17D yellow fever vaccine. CDR3 sequence reads: CASSDRGNEQYV. CDR3 DNA sequence: TGTGCCAGCAGTGACAGGGGAAACGAGCAGTACGTC.